This T cell receptor beta chain was captured in a study of blood T cell repertoires in COVID-19. For the study at large: The United States, Italy and Spain were the sources of the acute and convalescent COVID-19 samples. T cells, B-cell-depleted T cells, or PBMCs provided the cDNA or gDNA that served as material.

Study processing details: By means of reference gene primer amplification, nucleated cell counts were estimated. TCRdb's copy holds only in-frame clones and misses some; the assay was immunoSEQ multiplex PCR. V and J calls and clone size follow that table, whereas D and trimming were derived from the DNA. The table includes some 100,000 clones, roughly 89% detected once. The CDR3 has 15 residues. With 4 bases removed from V and 5 bases from J, the gap between germline ends came to 16 bases. Germline loops: CDR1 LNHDA, CDR2 SQIVND (reference sequence). This TCR came from a woman of 80 years or more with active COVID-19. The specimen was peripheral blood. V and J are TRBV19 and TRBJ2-3; D is perhaps TRBD2 (5 bases). The DNA for the CDR3 is TGTGCCAGTAGTAATCTCGGGGTGCGTGGAGATACGCAGTATTTT. Protein sequence: CASSNLGVRGDTQYF.